What follows describes a single T cell receptor beta chain. These data belong to a study of blood T cell repertoires in COVID-19. Study as a whole: Sites in the United States, Italy and Spain provided acute and convalescent COVID-19 samples.

The trim removed 6 bases at V and 6 bases at J, leaving 13 bases unmatched. This CDR3 has 16 residues. Germline lookup yields CDR1 LNHDA and CDR2 SQIVND (reference sequence). Generated by immunoSEQ multiplex PCR, the TCRdb table keeps only in-frame clones and is missing some. Among 150,000 to 200,000 clones listed, nearly 90% were seen once. The material sequenced was peripheral blood. The source of this sequence is a man in his 60s with active or convalescent COVID-19. The chain links TRBV19 to TRBJ2-2, with 7 bases fitting TRBD2. CDR3 loop: CASRPGRGGSSGELFF. The CDR3 DNA reads as TGTGCCAGTAGACCCGGGCGCGGGGGAAGTTCCGGGGAGCTGTTTTTT.